Below, 26 T cell receptor beta chains from the same sample are listed, as sequenced in a study of early T cells in non-severe SARS-CoV-2 infection. TCRdb re-called the 5' RACE reads with MiXCR, one entry per CDR3 protein. The top ten clones hold around 6% of a sample with more than 20,000 distinct CDR3 sequences, about 4.1% of them seen once. Sequencing input: whole blood. All receptors derive from an adult who was a healthcare worker with PCR-confirmed SARS-CoV-2 infection or an uninfected control (not recorded which).

This clonotype showed up many times. The chain links TRBV7-9 to TRBJ1-4; the D gene is possibly TRBD1 (6 bases). V lost 9 bases, J lost 14 bases, and 22 bases lay in between. The CDR3 runs to 13 residues. The germline V gene has CDR1 SEHNR and CDR2 FQNEAQ (reference sequence). CDR3 sequence: CASSSGGPALLFF. The CDR3 coding sequence is TGTGCCAGTAGCAGCGGGGGGCCAGCTTTGCTGTTTTTT.

This clonotype was recorded at least ten times. The chain couples TRBV20-1 to TRBJ1-4, with D perhaps matching TRBD1 (6 bases). V gave up 0 bases and J gave up 7 bases, with 12 bases separating them. The CDR3 is made up of 14 amino acids. The germline V gene has CDR1 DFQATT and CDR2 SNEGSKA (reference sequence). The CDR3 DNA reads TGCAGTGCTAGAGAGGGGGGGCGGGCTGAAAAACTGTTTTTT. As protein: CSAREGGRAEKLFF.

The V call is TRBV7-3, the J call TRBJ2-5; the match to TRBD2 covers 9 bases. The CDR3 runs to 15 residues. Per germline, CDR1 SGHTA and CDR2 FQGTGA. The ends lost 2 bases at V and 3 bases at J; junction bases unmatched: 4. CDR3 loop: CASSLERGVKETQYF. CDR3 in DNA: TGTGCCAGCAGCTTAGAGCGGGGGGTAAAAGAGACCCAGTACTTC.

This clonotype occurred a few times. The chain has TRBV20-1 and TRBJ1-1, with 8 nucleotides matching TRBD1. Germline V gene sequence: CDR1 DFQATT, CDR2 SNEGSKA (reference sequence). The ends lost 5 bases at V and 4 bases at J; junction bases unmatched: 12. CDR3 length: 15 residues. The chain's CDR3 is CSALPPDRAGTEAFF. CDR3 DNA sequence: TGCAGTGCTCTACCTCCGGACAGGGCGGGCACTGAAGCTTTCTTT.

The chain combines TRBV19 with TRBJ2-7, with TRBD2 identical over 8 bases. Unmatched junction bases numbered 9, after V lost 5 bases and J lost 3 bases. This CDR3 comprises 15 residues. CDR1 and CDR2 (germline): LNHDA, SQIVND (reference sequence). CDR3 protein: CASSARQAGVYEQYF. The CDR3 nucleotides read TGTGCCAGTAGTGCCCGCCAAGCGGGGGTCTACGAGCAGTACTTC.

This clonotype was recorded many times. The chain combines TRBV27 with TRBJ2-6, with no clear D. Trimming shortened V by 6 bases and J by 1 base, and 4 bases separated the two germline ends. The CDR3 has 13 amino acids. CDR1 is MNHEY, CDR2 SMNVEV, per germline (reference sequence). CDR3 nucleotides: TGTGCCAGCAGGGGGTCTGGGGCCAACGTCCTGACTTTC. Translated: CASRGSGANVLTF.

This clonotype was recorded at least ten times. This chain joins TRBV11-3 and TRBJ2-1; TRBD1 aligns across 7 bases. V shed 10 bases and J 8 bases; nucleotides not matched to a gene: 8. CDR1 is SGHNT, CDR2 YENEEA, per germline. This CDR3 is built from 12 residues. The CDR3 DNA is TGTGCCAACAACAGGGGAGTCCATGAGCAGTTCTTC. The encoded protein is CANNRGVHEQFF.

This clonotype was seen ten or more times. This chain joins TRBV4-1 and TRBJ1-4; D remains ambiguous. The CDR3 is 14 residues long. V was shortened by 1 base and J by 8 bases, with 11 bases between the two germline ends. The germline CDR1 and CDR2 sequences are MGHRA and YSYEKL. Here the CDR3 DNA reads TGCGCCAGCAGCCAAGTTCACCCATCAGAAAAACTGTTTTTT. Its translation: CASSQVHPSEKLFF.

There are many counts of this clonotype. The rearrangement links TRBV7-2 to TRBJ2-1, with D unresolved. The germline gives CDR1 SGHTA, CDR2 FQGNSA. The CDR3 loop spans 13 amino acids. Trimming took 0 bases from V and 1 from J, leaving 1 base between them. This chain's CDR3 is CASSLASYNEQFF. The CDR3 DNA reads TGTGCCAGCAGCTTAGCGTCCTACAATGAGCAGTTCTTC.

This clonotype was recorded at least ten times. The J gene is TRBJ2-4, the V gene TRBV10-1; D remains unclear. This CDR3 is built from 13 residues. The germline CDR1 and CDR2 sequences are WNHNN and SYGVQD (reference sequence). The V end was cut by 6 bases, the J end by 7 bases, with 13 bases between. CDR3 in amino acids: CASSRGSENIQYF. In DNA, the CDR3 is TGCGCCAGCAGCCGTGGGTCCGAGAACATTCAGTACTTC.

At least ten counts were recorded for this clonotype. The chain has TRBV11-3 and TRBJ1-2; 12 positions match TRBD1. Germline V gene lookup returns CDR1 SGHNT and CDR2 YENEEA. This CDR3 comprises 15 residues. J lost 4 bases, V lost 5 bases, and 5 bases had no gene match. The CDR3, as DNA: TGTGCCAGCAGCAACCGGGACAGGGGGCTCTATGGCTACACCTTC. Translating gives CASSNRDRGLYGYTF.

This clonotype occurred many times. V is TRBV10-2 and J is TRBJ1-1; D is ambiguous. CDR1 is WSHSY, CDR2 SAAADI, per germline. Trimming removed 2 bases at V and 3 bases at J, with 4 bases between. The CDR3 contains 12 residues. The CDR3 protein is CASSEAYTEAFF. The CDR3 nucleotides read TGCGCCAGCAGTGAGGCATACACTGAAGCTTTCTTT.

This clonotype has ten or more counts. The chain joins TRBV11-2 to TRBJ2-7; TRBD1 is a possible D gene (5 bases). Germline assignment: CDR1 SGHAT and CDR2 FQNNGV. Trimming removed 1 base from V and 6 bases from J, with 13 bases in between. The CDR3 extends over 14 amino acids. The CDR3 is CASSLVGAPSEQYF. CDR3 coding DNA: TGTGCCAGCAGCTTAGTAGGGGCCCCCAGCGAGCAGTACTTC.

In its sample, this clonotype was seen many times. V usage is TRBV10-1 and J usage is TRBJ2-7; TRBD1 matches at 9 bases. The CDR3 is made up of 14 amino acids. The germline V gene has CDR1 WNHNN and CDR2 SYGVQD (reference sequence). The V and J ends lost 4 bases and 5 bases, in that order; junction bases with no gene match: 6. The CDR3, as DNA: TGCGCCAGCAGTGCTAGACAGGGGGGTGACGAGCAGTACTTC. Residues: CASSARQGGDEQYF.

This clonotype was found many times. The chain has TRBV12-3 or TRBV12-4 and TRBJ2-2, with D possibly being TRBD1 (6 bases). With 6 bases removed from V and 2 bases from J, the gap between germline ends came to 10 bases. The CDR3 spans 14 residues. The CDR3 sequence is CASRAQGNTGELFF. Written as DNA, the CDR3 is TGTGCCAGCAGGGCACAGGGTAACACCGGGGAGCTGTTTTTT.

This clonotype was seen a few times. This may be a read error: a much more frequent sequence differs by one nucleotide. The chain employs TRBV21-1 and TRBJ2-1. TRBV21-1 is marked as a pseudogene. The CDR3 runs 11 residues. As DNA, the CDR3 is TGTGTCAGCAGCAAGGAGAATGAGCAGTTCTTC. It is translated as CVSSKENEQFF.

This clonotype has at least ten counts. The V gene is TRBV4-2, the J gene TRBJ2-5; 9 nucleotides align to TRBD1. V was clipped by 0 bases and J by 1 base; unmatched bases: 6. The length of the CDR3 is 17 residues. Per the germline V gene, CDR1 is LGHNA and CDR2 is YNFKEQ. The CDR3 bases are TGTGCCAGCAGCCAAGATGGTCGGACAGGGGTCCAAGAGACCCAGTACTTC. Translated, it gives CASSQDGRTGVQETQYF.

This clonotype appeared many times. The chain links TRBV28 to TRBJ1-5; 9 bases line up with TRBD1. V shed 6 bases and J 0 bases; nucleotides not matched to a gene: 6. Germline CDR1 reads MDHEN; CDR2 reads SYDVKM. The CDR3 runs to 16 residues. Written as DNA, the CDR3 is TGTGCCAGCAGATTACAGGGGGCAGCTAGCAATCAGCCCCAGCATTTT. This sequence encodes CASRLQGAASNQPQHF. Based on the CDR3 plus reference TRBV28 and TRBJ1-5, the full variable domain is DVKVTQSSRYLVKRTGEKVFLECVQDMDHENMFWYRQDPGLGLRLIYFSYDVKMKEKGDIPEGYSVSREKKERFSLILESASTNQTSMYLCASRLQGAASNQPQHFGDGTRLSIL.

In its sample, this clonotype was seen many times. The rearrangement uses TRBV18 and TRBJ1-2; 8 bases are shared with TRBD1. CDR3 length: 14 residues. V gave up 6 bases and J gave up 8 bases; unmatched junction bases: 11. The germline V gene has CDR1 KGHSH and CDR2 LQKENI. CDR3: CASSPSQGALGYTF. CDR3 sequence (DNA): TGTGCCAGCTCGCCGTCGCAGGGGGCGTTAGGCTACACCTTC.

There are many counts of this clonotype. The chain combines TRBV7-2 with TRBJ2-3; D uncertain. V was pared by 4 bases and J by 3 bases, with 14 bases between. From germline, CDR1 is SGHTA and CDR2 FQGNSA. The CDR3 consists of 15 residues. The CDR3 coding sequence is TGTGCCAGCAGCTCAGAAGGGATTCTGACAGATACGCAGTATTTT. Its protein product is CASSSEGILTDTQYF.

Ten or more counts support this clonotype. The V and J genes are TRBV7-2 and TRBJ1-5, with D uncertain. Germline V lookup: CDR1 SGHTA, CDR2 FQGNSA. The CDR3 spans 16 residues. V lost 1 base and J lost 2, with 12 bases in between. CDR3 in DNA: TGTGCCAGCAGCTTAGGTGCGCGTTCGGGCAATCAGCCCCAGCATTTT. Translation gives CASSLGARSGNQPQHF.

This clonotype appeared many times. The V and J genes are TRBV20-1 and TRBJ1-1, with 10 bases lining up with TRBD1. This CDR3 comprises 15 residues. Looked up from germline, CDR1 is DFQATT and CDR2 is SNEGSKA (reference sequence). V trimming: 0 bases; J trimming: 6 bases; junction bases outside the gene matches: 7. The CDR3 loop reads CSARDPGQGVSEAFF. CDR3 DNA sequence: TGCAGTGCTAGAGACCCCGGACAGGGGGTCTCTGAAGCTTTCTTT.

The chain joins TRBV20-1 to TRBJ2-5; 7 bases align to TRBD1. The CDR3 runs to 11 residues. The germline CDR1 and CDR2 sequences are DFQATT and SNEGSKA (reference sequence). V shed 4 bases, J shed 4 bases, and the junction held 0 bases outside the gene matches. CDR3 sequence (DNA): TGCAGTGCTAACAGGGGAGAGACCCAGTACTTC. This sequence encodes CSANRGETQYF.

This clonotype was observed a handful of times. The chain carries TRBV7-9 and TRBJ2-3, with D possibly matching TRBD2 (5 bases). Germline V gene sequence: CDR1 SEHNR, CDR2 FQNEAQ (reference sequence). The CDR3 runs 14 residues. V dropped 3 bases and J dropped 1 base, with 8 bases sitting between them. This CDR3 is CASSFDGGTDTQYF. In DNA, the CDR3 is TGTGCCAGCAGCTTCGACGGGGGCACAGATACGCAGTATTTT.

In its sample, this clonotype was seen many times. This chain connects TRBV7-2 to TRBJ2-2; perhaps TRBD2 as D (5 bases). Trimming removed 3 bases at V and 3 bases at J, with 8 bases between. The CDR3 loop spans 14 amino acids. Germline CDR1 reads SGHTA; CDR2 reads FQGNSA. CDR3 sequence: CASSFGLYTGELFF. The CDR3 DNA reads TGTGCCAGCAGCTTTGGACTGTACACCGGGGAGCTGTTTTTT.

This clonotype was recorded at least ten times. This rearrangement joins TRBV12-3 or TRBV12-4 to TRBJ2-5, with D perhaps TRBD1 (5 bases). The V and J ends lost 3 bases and 5 bases respectively, with 7 bases between them. CDR3 length equals 12 residues. CDR3 loop: CASSLKGETQYF. The CDR3 nucleotides read TGTGCCAGCAGTTTGAAGGGGGAGACCCAGTACTTC.